This entry describes one T cell receptor (beta chain). Its antigen is not yet known. The entry originates in a study of T cells expressing NK-cell markers (dated by TCRdb to the early 2020s). Study-wide context: In sorted CD3+CD56+NKG2C+, CD3+CD56+NKG2C- and CD3+CD56-NKG2C+ T-cell subsets from roughly 8 donors, TCR beta-chain repertoires were profiled. Seven of the eight sequenced donors were HCMV-seropositive and one was HCMV-seronegative. Sequencing of the libraries produced 2 x 150 bp reads on Illumina HiSeq 2000/2500, MiSeq or NextSeq. Randomly selected healthy volunteers, three men and five women, were used as the eight sequenced donors. The research as a whole found: In about 6 donors, the dominant CD3+CD56+NKG2C+ clonotypes were found to rank among the top 10 CD8+ clonotypes and to make up roughly 1.0-7.5% of CD8+ T cells. Those dominant clonotypes were again the most abundant among CD3+CD56-NKG2C+ cells in four donors, at about 25-65%. Whether the expanded NKG2C-expressing T cell clones were specific for HCMV antigens remained unclear.

The sample was run on an Illumina HiSeq 2000. The TCR beta cDNA libraries were made using 5'RACE template switching, a step that added both a universal primer site and unique molecular identifiers. cDNA synthesis was primed from the TCR beta constant segment, followed by two successive PCR amplification steps. The original pipeline was this. Reads were demultiplexed and grouped by UMI with MIGEC, and clonotypes were assembled and quantified with MiTCR. To remove erroneous sequences, TCR cDNA sequences were retained only when supported by two or more reads. The tcR package was used for downstream repertoire analysis, and clonotypes were matched between fractions using CDR3 nucleotide sequence together with V segment. VDJmatch was used to annotate antigen specificity against VDJdb, with one amino acid substitution in CDR3 permitted. TCRdb reanalyzed the reads, keeping one entry per CDR3 protein sequence and omitting DNA. The V and J calls reflect TCRdb's pipeline rather than the authors' work. This sample's table contains about 460,000 distinct CDR3 sequences. Under 1.5% of the sample lies in the top ten.

From cysteine to phenylalanine, the CDR3 is 16 amino acids long. No DNA has been recorded. CDR1 SGHKS and CDR2 YYEKEE are derived from the germline V gene (reference sequence). A commercial ELISA kit detecting HCMV-specific IgG in serum was used to determine HCMV serostatus. Ficoll density gradient centrifugation was used to isolate peripheral blood mononuclear cells from blood. The clonotype originates from a woman between 45 and 65 years old in good health. Donor details come from another sample of the same person, matched by shared clones. The rearrangement combines TRBV5-5 with TRBJ1-2; TCRdb lists TRBD1, though no DNA is available to test this call. Sequencing input: blood T cells: a sorted CD56 or NKG2C T cell subset, CD4+ or CD8+ T cells, or bulk PBMC T cells (not recorded which). The CDR3: CASSPEGTGSLYGYTF.